This T cell receptor beta chain was sequenced during a study of shared clonotypes between healthy human individuals (dated by TCRdb to 2020 to 2021). Some background on the complete study: The cohort comprised a couple of women and a few men aged 18 to 49 years. The study deeply sequenced blood TCR repertoires of several healthy adults to estimate repertoire size and the extent of clonotype sharing between individuals. To increase sequencing depth and limit assay-specific biases, TCR repertoire library preparation and sequencing were carried out by different laboratories using diverse techniques. Leukapheresis yielded between about 0.94 and 9.5 billion PBMCs per donor. Here is what the overall study found, with its caveats: Sampling was restricted to blood, and TCR repertoires in tissues likely differ from the TCR repertoires found in blood. Pairwise subsampling led to the expectation that sequencing depth would affect the degree of clonotype sharing among donors. Because the study included only a small number of donors, the genetic and exposure-history diversity represented was limited.

The sample holds many counts of this clone. The antigen it recognizes is unknown. No per-base quality is available; no much larger clone lies one base away. Using the deep immunoSEQ assay, multiplex PCR amplified TCR CDR3 regions from genomic DNA. Extracted genomic DNA from each cell subset was spread evenly across all wells of several immunoSEQ 96-well plates, with each plate serving as a replicate. For unsorted PBMC, 300 ng of genomic DNA, equivalent to tens of thousands of T cell genomes, went into each replicate PCR. Ten immunoSEQ deep assay plates were used to sequence unsorted PBMC genomic DNA. The purified libraries were quantified using a Qubit 3.0 fluorometer, sized with a Bioanalyzer 2100, and then quantified again using the KAPA Library Quantification kit. A separate single-read 150-cycle Illumina NextSeq 550 flow cell was used to sequence each immunoSEQ 96-well plate. In the authors' own workflow: Because only junctional sequences without quality scores were contained in the immunoSEQ output, filtering matching that applied to full-length reads could not be performed. Sequences were annotated with PyIR, a Python wrapper for IgBLAST v1.9, and V/J genes and CDR3 were assigned using IMGT germline references. Reads were filtered out if the reads had weak V/J assignments (E-value above 1e-6), no CDR3, stop codons, out-of-frame junctions, or ambiguous translated residues. V3J clonotypes were defined as sequences sharing an identical inferred V gene, J gene, and CDR3 amino acid sequence. Percentage overlap between repertoires was calculated by dividing the number of shared unique clonotypes by the size of the smaller repertoire. Richness of each repertoire was evaluated using RTK rarefaction, the Chao1 estimator, and Recon v2.1 estimates of unobserved clonotypes. Held by TCRdb, this immuneACCESS table contains in-frame sequences only and omits some clones. Under half of the omission traces to an unresolved V gene where checked; the cause of the rest is unknown. V and J calls and clone size follow that table, whereas D and trimming were derived from the DNA. The sample table lists hundreds of thousands of clones, approximately 80% of them with a count of one. The top ten clonotypes cover more than 10% of the sample.

Healthy HIV-negative adults with no recently reported acute infections or vaccinations were included as donors. Only Caucasian adults living in Nashville, Tennessee, USA were represented among the donors. For unsorted samples, 80 million to 100 million PBMCs were counted, and genomic DNA was extracted using the QIAamp DNA Blood Mini kit. After blood collection by leukapheresis, PBMCs were isolated using Ficoll-Histopaque density gradient centrifugation and then cryopreserved in the vapor phase of liquid nitrogen. CDR1 and CDR2 are read off the germline V gene as SNHLY and FYNNEI. Reading from cysteine to phenylalanine, the CDR3 counts 14 amino acids. CDR3 DNA is the only sequence kept; it has 42 bases, read in frame from the first base. V is pared back by 8 bases and J by 0 bases, with 13 bases lying between the germline termini.

The specimen sequenced was PBMCs. The receptor's source is a woman aged 40 to 50 in good health. Some clones in this sample may be carry-over from other donors' samples. The rearranged segments are TRBV2 and TRBJ1-2; possibly the D gene is TRBD1, per 6 matching bases. The base sequence is TGTGCCAGCCTCGGACAGTTTGCTAACTATGGCTACACCTTC. It is translated as CASLGQFANYGYTF.